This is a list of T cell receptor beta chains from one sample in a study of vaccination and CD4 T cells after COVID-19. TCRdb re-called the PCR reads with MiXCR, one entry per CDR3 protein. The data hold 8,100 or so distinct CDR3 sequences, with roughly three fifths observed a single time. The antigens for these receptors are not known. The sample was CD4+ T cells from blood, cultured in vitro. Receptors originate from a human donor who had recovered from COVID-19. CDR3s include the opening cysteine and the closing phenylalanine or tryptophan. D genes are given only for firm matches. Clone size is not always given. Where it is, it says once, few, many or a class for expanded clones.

CDR3nt: TGTGCCAGCAGTGCATCAAACAATGAGCAGTTCTTC; CDR3aa: CASSASNNEQFF; j_gene: TRBJ2-1; v_gene: TRBV6-1; abundance: -; d_gene: -
CDR3nt: TGTGCCAGCAGCTTAGATAACCGGAACACTGAAGCTTTCTTT; CDR3aa: CASSLDNRNTEAFF; j_gene: TRBJ1-1; v_gene: TRBV5-8; abundance: -; d_gene: -
CDR3nt: TGTGCCAGCACCCAGGGGCTCGGTAGCGGAAACCGCGGGGAGCTGTTTTTT; CDR3aa: CASTQGLGSGNRGELFF; j_gene: TRBJ2-2; v_gene: TRBV7-2; abundance: few; d_gene: -
CDR3nt: TGTGCCAGCAGCGTCACCCCAGGGGCGACGTCCGGCTACACCTTC; CDR3aa: CASSVTPGATSGYTF; j_gene: TRBJ1-2; v_gene: TRBV9; abundance: -; d_gene: -
CDR3nt: TGCAGTGCTCCCCTTTATGAAAAACTGTTTTTT; CDR3aa: CSAPLYEKLFF; j_gene: TRBJ1-4; v_gene: TRBV20-1; abundance: once; d_gene: -
CDR3nt: TGTGCCAGCAGCTTAGGAGGGGGGTCGGTCTACGAGCAGTACTTC; CDR3aa: CASSLGGGSVYEQYF; j_gene: TRBJ2-7; v_gene: TRBV11-3; abundance: -; d_gene: -
CDR3nt: TGCAGCGGGACTAGCGGTTACAATGAGCAGTTCTTC; CDR3aa: CSGTSGYNEQFF; j_gene: TRBJ2-1; v_gene: TRBV20-1; abundance: few; d_gene: TRBD2
CDR3nt: TGTGCCAGCAGGAAAATAGCGGGGGGAAACACCGGGGAGCTGTTTTTT; CDR3aa: CASRKIAGGNTGELFF; j_gene: TRBJ2-2; v_gene: TRBV6-2/TRBV6-3; abundance: -; d_gene: TRBD2
CDR3nt: TGCGCCAGCAGCCGAGACCGGGAGGCATCGCATGAGCAGTTCTTC; CDR3aa: CASSRDREASHEQFF; j_gene: TRBJ2-1; v_gene: TRBV4-3; abundance: -; d_gene: TRBD2
CDR3nt: TGTGCCTGGAGTCCCAACACCGGGGAGCTGTTTTTT; CDR3aa: CAWSPNTGELFF; j_gene: TRBJ2-2; v_gene: TRBV30; abundance: -; d_gene: -
CDR3nt: TGTGCCACCATGGCGGGAGGGGCCGGGGAGCTGTTTTTT; CDR3aa: CATMAGGAGELFF; j_gene: TRBJ2-2; v_gene: TRBV15; abundance: few; d_gene: TRBD2
CDR3nt: TGTGCCAGTAGCAACAGGGTAGATCAGCCCCAGCATTTT; CDR3aa: CASSNRVDQPQHF; j_gene: TRBJ1-5; v_gene: TRBV19; abundance: -; d_gene: -
CDR3nt: TGTGCCAGCTCCGCTACAGGGATGGACTATGGCTACACCTTC; CDR3aa: CASSATGMDYGYTF; j_gene: TRBJ1-2; v_gene: TRBV9; abundance: once; d_gene: -
CDR3nt: TGCAGTGCTAGACCCGCCGGTGGCGGGGAGCTGTTTTTT; CDR3aa: CSARPAGGGELFF; j_gene: TRBJ2-2; v_gene: TRBV20-1; abundance: -; d_gene: -
CDR3nt: TGTGCCAGCAGGACATCTGGGGGGGGGACTGAAGCTTTCTTT; CDR3aa: CASRTSGGGTEAFF; j_gene: TRBJ1-1; v_gene: TRBV6-1; abundance: -; d_gene: -
CDR3nt: TGCAGTGCTAGACAAACTAGCGGCCACACAGATACGCAGTATTTT; CDR3aa: CSARQTSGHTDTQYF; j_gene: TRBJ2-3; v_gene: TRBV20-1; abundance: -; d_gene: TRBD2
CDR3nt: TGTGCCAGTGAAGGGGCAGGATACGAGACCCAGTACTTC; CDR3aa: CASEGAGYETQYF; j_gene: TRBJ2-5; v_gene: TRBV19; abundance: -; d_gene: -